The present T cell receptor beta chain was sequenced within a study of T-cell reconstitution after alpha-beta-depleted transplantation in children (TCRdb year 2016). With respect to the entire study: T-cell immune reconstitution after TCRalphabeta/CD19-depleted allogeneic hematopoietic cell transplantation in children was quantitatively tracked in the study by means of TCR repertoire profiling.

This clonotype was seen many times. This receptor's antigen is unknown. Per-base quality was not reported, and no clone a single base away is much larger than it. Library construction relied on PCR. The instrument given in TCRdb is Illumina HiSeq 2500. Molecular barcoding was employed in the preparation of TCR libraries, with unique molecular identifiers being used to normalize TCRbeta repertoire quantification. Using fastp trimming at Q25 and MiXCR clonotype assembly, TCRdb reanalyzed the public sequencing data and kept in-frame beta chains. Rows are unified per CDR3 protein, each entry keeping the most common DNA and genes. The sample data list 600,000 to 700,000 distinct CDR3 sequences, and roughly 15% of these were observed just once. The ten largest clones represent 1.1% of the sample. The CDR3 has 15 amino acids, counting the end cysteine and phenylalanine. Here the CDR3 DNA is all that survives: 45 bases in frame from base 1. The germline V gene specifies SGHRS as CDR1 and YFSETQ as CDR2. V is cut by 2 bases and J by 7 bases, and the space between the germline ends is 13 bases.

The chain was built from TRBV5-1 and TRBJ1-6, with a weak D call of TRBD1 (6 bases match). The receptor comes from a human donor who donated a stem cell graft to a child with acute myeloid leukemia. The specimen was PBMCs from the stem cell graft donor, collected from the stem cell graft. The DNA sequence is given as TGCGCCAGCAGCTTCCTGACAGGCTCCAATTCACCCCTCCACTTT. Translated, it reads CASSFLTGSNSPLHF.